The clone carrying this TCR beta chain was seen only a few times. The antigen remains unidentified. CDR3 length equals 19 residues. The V gene end was trimmed by 2 bases and the J gene end by 6 bases; junction bases not matched to a gene: 18. Germline assignment: CDR1 MDHEN and CDR2 SYDVKM. The sample originates from a study of beta chain features in type 1 diabetes. Study conclusions and caveats: Comparison showed that naive, central memory and Treg TCRB repertoires appeared more similar among patients than among healthy donors.

Sequencing targeted expressed TCRB transcripts, as all isolated RNA had been reverse transcribed. The table came from immunoSEQ multiplex PCR; TCRdb's copy has only in-frame clones and leaves some out. This sample has 90,000 to 110,000 clones, with 40% found just once. The specimen was stem cell memory CD4+ T cells from blood. The chain is built from TRBV28 and TRBJ1-5, with TRBD1 matching over 8 bases. This TCR came from a woman aged 18 to 35 in good health. CDR3 protein: CASSLPRDRFIKVRQPQHF. DNA for the CDR3: TGTGCCAGCAGTTTACCGCGGGACAGGTTCATCAAGGTTCGTCAGCCCCAGCATTTT. Full variable domain (missing parts from reference TRBV28 and TRBJ1-5): DVKVTQSSRYLVKRTGEKVFLECVQDMDHENMFWYRQDPGLGLRLIYFSYDVKMKEKGDIPEGYSVSREKKERFSLILESASTNQTSMYLCASSLPRDRFIKVRQPQHFGDGTRLSIL.